Following are 12 T cell receptor beta chains from one sample sequenced in a study of T cell responses to AZD1222 COVID-19 vaccine. Sequencing used immunoSEQ multiplex PCR; TCRdb keeps in-frame clones, though not all of them. This table has about 110,000 clones, about 88% appearing once. Material: peripheral blood, obtained on day 0 of AZD1222 vaccination. The receptor source for this set is an adult in good health.

The rearrangement uses TRBV9 and TRBJ1-2, with unresolved D. Germline values: CDR1 SGDLS, CDR2 YYNGEE. The V gene lost 3 bases and the J gene lost 8 bases, with 23 bases spanning the gap. The CDR3 is 16 amino acids. The CDR3 nucleotides are TGTGCCAGCAGCGGCAACCGGGAGCGGAATTGGAGGGGCTACACCTTC. It encodes CASSGNRERNWRGYTF.

This rearrangement joins TRBV30 to TRBJ1-2; possibly TRBD1 for D (6 bases). There are 10 residues in the CDR3. Trimming stripped 8 bases from V and 11 bases from J, with 15 bases between. The germline V gene has CDR1 GTSNPN and CDR2 SVGIG (reference sequence). CDR3 in amino acids: CAASEGGYTF. DNA for the CDR3: TGTGCCGCCTCGGAGGGGGGGTACACCTTC.

The V call is TRBV6-1, the J call TRBJ1-1; possible D gene TRBD1, 5 bases. Germline V gene lookup returns CDR1 MNHNS and CDR2 SASEGT. The CDR3 is 14 residues long. V was shortened by 1 base and J by 7 bases, with 13 bases between the two germline ends. CDR3 coding DNA: TGTGCCAGCAGTGAAGTTATCACGGGGGTTGAAGCTTTCTTT. This gives the protein CASSEVITGVEAFF.

The J gene is TRBJ2-3, the V gene TRBV5-1, with D perhaps TRBD2 (6 bases). Germline lookup yields CDR1 SGHRS and CDR2 YFSETQ. The CDR3 is 16 amino acids. V shed 0 bases and J shed 4 bases, with 15 bases lying between them. The CDR3: CASSLVAGRLSDTQYF. The CDR3 bases are TGCGCCAGCAGCTTGGTGGCGGGGCGGTTGTCAGATACGCAGTATTTT.

The rearrangement uses TRBV5-1 and TRBJ2-2; D may be TRBD2 (5 bases). CDR3 length: 16 amino acids. The V end lost 4 bases, the J end lost 0 bases, and 13 bases lay between the germline ends. Germline assignment: CDR1 SGHRS and CDR2 YFSETQ. The CDR3 spells CASSPGGRANTGELFF. The CDR3 DNA is TGCGCCAGCAGCCCGGGCGGGCGCGCGAACACCGGGGAGCTGTTTTTT. The full variable domain, with the rest looked up from reference TRBV5-1 and TRBJ2-2, is KAGVTQTPRYLIKTRGQQVTLSCSPISGHRSVSWYQQTPGQGLQFLFEYFSETQRNKGNFPGRFSGRQFSNSRSEMNVSTLELGDSALYLCASSPGGRANTGELFFGEGSRLTVL.

Written as DNA, the CDR3 is TGTGCCGGAAACAAGGGGTCACCGGGCTCCTACGAGCAGTACGTC. It yields the protein CAGNKGSPGSYEQYV. The gene calls are TRBV30 and TRBJ2-7; D may be TRBD1 (5 bases). Trimming shortened V by 8 bases and J by 0 bases, and 20 bases separated the two germline ends. Germline CDR1 GTSNPN, CDR2 SVGIG (reference sequence). The CDR3 sequence is 15 residues long.

The chain joins TRBV11-3 to TRBJ1-5; D remains unclear. The CDR3 consists of 15 residues. The germline gives CDR1 SGHNT, CDR2 YENEEA. V was clipped by 11 bases and J by 1 base, with 18 bases between them. CDR3 in DNA: TGTGCCGGCTCTTGGGGTGGGGTGAGCAATCAGCCCCAGCATTTT. Translated, it gives CAGSWGGVSNQPQHF.

The rearrangement links TRBV18 to TRBJ1-3; a weak D match, TRBD1 (5 bases). Germline lookup yields CDR1 KGHSH and CDR2 LQKENI. V was cut by 4 bases and J by 9 bases, with 13 bases left in between. The CDR3 loop spans 13 amino acids. CDR3 DNA: TGTGCCAGCTCACAGGACACAGGATTCACCATATATTTT. It yields the protein CASSQDTGFTIYF.

The CDR3 DNA reads TGCAGTGCTAGTACCGGGACCTCCGGGGGCAATCAGCCCCAGCATTTT. Translation gives CSASTGTSGGNQPQHF. The gene calls are TRBV20-1 and TRBJ1-5, with a possible D match to TRBD1 (5 bases). The germline V gene encodes CDR1 DFQATT and CDR2 SNEGSKA (reference sequence). This CDR3 is built from 16 residues. Trimming left V 3 bases short and J 2 bases short, with 17 bases between.

The chain links TRBV7-2 to TRBJ1-1; 7 bases match TRBD1. In germline, CDR1 is SGHTA, CDR2 FQGNSA. This CDR3 contains 14 residues. With V trimmed by 4 bases and J by 3 bases, 5 bases remained unmatched. CDR3 bases: TGTGCCAGCAGCTCAGGGGACAGAGACACTGAAGCTTTCTTT. This codes for CASSSGDRDTEAFF.

This clone has a single count. The gene calls are TRBV4-2 and TRBJ2-6; D is uncertain. CDR3 size: 16 residues. From germline, CDR1 is LGHNA and CDR2 YNFKEQ. V was pared by 1 base and J by 0 bases, with 7 bases between. The CDR3 nucleotides read TGTGCCAGCAGCCAAGCGAAGGGCTCTGGGGCCAACGTCCTGACTTTC. Protein product: CASSQAKGSGANVLTF.

The chain uses TRBV12-5 and TRBJ2-1, with 9 bases fitting TRBD1. Germline loops: CDR1 LGHNT, CDR2 FRNRAP. The J segment lost 3 bases and the V segment lost 5 bases, leaving 11 bases of the junction unmatched. The CDR3 sequence is 17 residues long. The CDR3 sequence is CASGPQTGTGNYNEQFF. The CDR3 DNA reads TGTGCTAGTGGTCCCCAGACCGGGACAGGGAACTACAATGAGCAGTTCTTC.